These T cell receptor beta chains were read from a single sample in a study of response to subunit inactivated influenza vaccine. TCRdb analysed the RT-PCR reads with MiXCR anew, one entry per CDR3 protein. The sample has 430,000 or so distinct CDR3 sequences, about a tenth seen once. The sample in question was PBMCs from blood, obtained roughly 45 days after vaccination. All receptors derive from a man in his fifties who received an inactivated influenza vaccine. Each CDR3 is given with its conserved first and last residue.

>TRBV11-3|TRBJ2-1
CASSQPGSGLAGGGVYNEQFF
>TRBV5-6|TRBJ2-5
CASLIRGERMETQYF
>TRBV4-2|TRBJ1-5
CASSQSRGYEPQHF
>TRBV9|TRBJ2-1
CASSVVEGAYNEQFF
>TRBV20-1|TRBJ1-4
CSAREGGSYEKLFF
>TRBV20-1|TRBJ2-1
CSARDGGLASYNEQFF
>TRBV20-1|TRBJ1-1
CSALKNTEAFF
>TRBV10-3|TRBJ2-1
CAIRGYNEQFF
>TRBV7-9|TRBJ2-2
CASSRGLGPGELFF
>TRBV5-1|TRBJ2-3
CASSLIFGTSEYADTQYF
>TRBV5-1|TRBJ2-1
CASSLPSGALYNEQFF
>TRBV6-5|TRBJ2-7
CASSSRGTERSYEQYF
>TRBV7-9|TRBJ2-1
CASSPRARPNEQFF
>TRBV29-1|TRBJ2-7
CSVTTGSAYEQYF
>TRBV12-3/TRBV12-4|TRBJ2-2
CASSQRGGQVGELFF
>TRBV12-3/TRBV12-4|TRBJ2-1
CASSFRLAGGSHEQFF
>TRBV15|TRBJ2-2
CATSRDRGTGPTGELFF
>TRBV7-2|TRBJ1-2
CASSSRQGGYGYTF
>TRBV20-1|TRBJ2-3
CSATRDTTDTQYF
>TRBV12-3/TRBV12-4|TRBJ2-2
CASSLGSGGTGELFF
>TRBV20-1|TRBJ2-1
CSARVLAGQSSSYNEQFF
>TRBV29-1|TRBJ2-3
CSVESWSTDTQYF
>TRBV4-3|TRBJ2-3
CASSQLQSTDTQYF